This T cell receptor (beta chain) was identified during a study of early T cells in non-severe SARS-CoV-2 infection. Study-wide points: VDJdb matching skewed toward anti-spike CD8 responses, missing private and CD4 specificities.

V shed 8 bases and J shed 7 bases, with 6 bases lying between them. CDR3 length: 10 residues. Each single cDNA molecule received a unique molecular identifier. TCRdb independently ran MiXCR on the 5' RACE reads; one entry per CDR3 protein. The table lists tens of thousands of distinct CDR3 sequences, 4% to 5% of them singletons. This clonotype was observed many times. Its antigen remains unknown. The clonotype originates from an adult who was a healthcare worker with PCR-confirmed SARS-CoV-2 infection or an uninfected control (not recorded which). The chain has TRBV12-3 or TRBV12-4 and TRBJ1-3; D gene uncertain. Material: whole blood. In DNA, the CDR3 is TGTGCCAGCGGGTACAACACCATATATTTT. It yields the protein CASGYNTIYF.